Listed below are T cell receptor beta chains from one sample, sequenced in a study of a mutant IDH1 vaccine in newly diagnosed glioma. Some clones are missing from TCRdb's copy, which holds only in-frame ones; the method was immunoSEQ multiplex PCR. The sample lists roughly 60,000 clones, approximately 80% seen once, with under 6% in the top ten. Antigen specificity for these receptors is unknown. The sequencing used PBMCs, collected from a glioma patient whose treatment included an IDH1 peptide vaccine. The receptors here all came from a man in his forties with glioma. Both conserved end residues are part of each CDR3. D genes are given only for firm matches. The size entry is marked missing in some rows and otherwise reads once, few, many or a size class.

J | V | D | size | CDR3 | DNA
TRBJ1-2 | TRBV5-6 | . | once | CASSSGAPPPYTF | TGTGCCAGCAGCTCCGGGGCTCCACCACCCTACACCTTC
TRBJ2-3 | TRBV6-5 | . | . | CASRPGHAVVDTQYF | TGTGCCAGCAGGCCGGGACATGCCGTGGTGGATACGCAGTATTTT
TRBJ1-2 | TRBV2 | TRBD1 | . | CASRTGGANYGYTF | TGTGCCAGCAGAACAGGGGGAGCTAACTATGGCTACACCTTC
TRBJ2-3 | TRBV6-5 | . | . | CASSSGRDTQYF | TGTGCCAGCAGTTCCGGAAGAGATACGCAGTATTTT
TRBJ1-4 | TRBV7-8 | TRBD1 | . | CASSTRTGVEKLFF | TGTGCCAGCAGCACCCGGACAGGGGTTGAAAAACTGTTTTTT
TRBJ1-2 | TRBV18 | . | . | CASSGVTSGQGGYTF | TGTGCCAGCTCGGGAGTCACCTCAGGGCAGGGCGGCTACACCTTC
TRBJ1-5 | TRBV7-2 | . | . | CASSFPLGPQHF | TGTGCCAGCAGCTTCCCTTTAGGGCCCCAGCATTTT
TRBJ2-7 | TRBV9 | TRBD2 | . | CASSPGGAGEQYF | TGTGCCAGCAGCCCCGGGGGGGCCGGCGAGCAGTACTTC
TRBJ2-3 | TRBV7-9 | . | . | CASSLVPDTQYF | TGTGCCAGCAGCTTAGTGCCAGATACGCAGTATTTT
TRBJ2-7 | TRBV7-6 | . | . | CASSLGREGGEQYF | TGTGCCAGCAGCTTGGGCAGGGAAGGGGGCGAGCAGTACTTC
TRBJ2-3 | TRBV10-1 | TRBD1 | . | CASSEPPTGVSSDTQYF | TGCGCCAGCAGTGAGCCGCCGACAGGGGTGAGCTCAGATACGCAGTATTTT
TRBJ1-1 | TRBV7-9 | . | . | CASSLALGGNTEAFF | TGTGCCAGCAGCTTAGCGCTTGGCGGGAACACTGAAGCTTTCTTT
TRBJ2-7 | TRBV11-2 | TRBD1 | . | CASSPIIPSRGRSYEQYF | TGTGCCAGCAGCCCCATTATACCCTCCAGGGGGCGGTCCTACGAGCAGTACTTC
TRBJ1-6 | TRBV4-2 | . | . | CASSQRQLNSPLHF | TGTGCCAGCAGCCAAAGGCAGCTTAATTCACCCCTCCACTTT
TRBJ1-1 | TRBV6-6 | TRBD1 | few | CASTWTGDTEAFF | TGTGCCAGCACCTGGACAGGCGACACTGAAGCTTTCTTT
TRBJ2-7 | TRBV7-2 | . | . | CASSLARDVGRLEQYF | TGTGCCAGCAGCTTAGCCAGGGATGTAGGTCGCCTAGAGCAGTACTTC
TRBJ2-7 | TRBV18 | TRBD2 | . | CASSPGLAGGPGEQYF | TGTGCCAGCTCACCCGGACTAGCGGGAGGGCCCGGCGAGCAGTACTTC
TRBJ1-2 | TRBV19 | . | few | CASSIGTTPNYGYTF | TGTGCCAGTAGTATAGGTACGACACCTAACTATGGCTACACCTTC
TRBJ1-4 | TRBV2 | TRBD1 | . | CAGRQGSEKLFF | TGTGCCGGAAGACAGGGGAGTGAAAAACTGTTTTTT
TRBJ2-5 | TRBV5-5 | TRBD2 | . | CASSRRLAGSQETQYF | TGTGCCAGCAGCCGCCGACTAGCGGGGAGCCAAGAGACCCAGTACTTC
TRBJ2-3 | TRBV7-9 | TRBD2 | . | CASSSDLTSGTDTQYF | TGTGCCAGCAGCTCAGACCTTACTAGCGGCACAGATACGCAGTATTTT
TRBJ2-3 | TRBV5-1 | TRBD1 | . | CASIAGTGRPDTQYF | TGCGCCAGCATTGCCGGGACAGGGAGGCCAGATACGCAGTATTTT
TRBJ2-7 | TRBV5-1 | . | few | CASSLTGLDEQYF | TGCGCCAGCAGCTTGACAGGATTGGATGAGCAGTACTTC
TRBJ1-6 | TRBV5-5 | . | . | CASSFKPTENSPLHF | TGTGCCAGCAGCTTTAAACCCACAGAAAATTCACCCCTCCACTTT
TRBJ2-1 | TRBV7-8 | TRBD2 | . | CASSLSMTSGRAREQFF | TGTGCCAGCAGCCTATCCATGACTAGCGGGAGGGCCCGTGAGCAGTTCTTC
TRBJ2-7 | TRBV4-2 | TRBD1 | . | CASSQGRGPSYEQYF | TGTGCCAGCAGCCAAGGCAGGGGGCCCTCCTACGAGCAGTACTTC
TRBJ1-5 | TRBV10-3 | . | . | CAISEVPGAPNQPQHF | TGTGCCATCAGTGAGGTCCCCGGGGCCCCCAATCAGCCCCAGCATTTT
TRBJ2-7 | TRBV7-7 | . | once | CASSLRGGYEQYF | TGTGCTAGCAGCTTAAGGGGGGGCTACGAGCAGTACTTC
TRBJ2-6 | TRBV7-2 | . | . | CASSQGGSGANVLTF | TGTGCCAGCAGCCAAGGGGGCTCTGGGGCCAACGTCCTGACTTTC
TRBJ2-3 | TRBV6-4 | . | . | CASSAESTDTQYF | TGTGCCAGCAGTGCGGAAAGCACAGATACGCAGTATTTT
TRBJ2-6 | TRBV18 | . | . | CASSPGPGSGANVLTF | TGTGCCAGCTCACCAGGGCCGGGCTCTGGGGCCAACGTCCTGACTTTC
TRBJ2-7 | TRBV29-1 | TRBD1 | . | CSSGQGDEQYF | TGCAGCTCCGGACAGGGGGACGAGCAGTACTTC
TRBJ1-5 | TRBV9 | . | . | CASSVATGEGNQPQHF | TGTGCCAGCAGCGTAGCTACGGGGGAGGGCAATCAGCCCCAGCATTTT
TRBJ2-2 | TRBV27 | TRBD2 | . | CASSVRGGSAATNTGELFF | TGTGCCAGCAGCGTTCGGGGGGGCTCGGCGGCAACAAACACCGGGGAGCTGTTTTTT
TRBJ1-6 | TRBV5-4 | . | once | CASSLVPGRVISPPLHF | TGTGCCAGCAGCTTGGTTCCTGGCAGGGTAATAAGTCCACCCCTCCACTTT
TRBJ2-7 | TRBV18 | . | once | CASSDRNEQYF | TGTGCCAGCTCCGATCGGAACGAGCAGTACTTC
TRBJ2-1 | TRBV7-6 | . | . | CASSLAPGGKSSYNEQFF | TGTGCCAGCAGCTTAGCGCCTGGGGGAAAGAGCTCCTACAATGAGCAGTTCTTC
TRBJ1-4 | TRBV7-9 | . | . | CASSFFFLEATTNEKLFF | TGTGCCAGCAGCTTTTTTTTCTTGGAGGCCACAACTAATGAAAAACTGTTTTTT
TRBJ2-7 | TRBV4-3 | TRBD2 | . | CASSQGSGASYEQYF | TGCGCCAGCAGCCAAGGGAGCGGGGCCTCCTACGAGCAGTACTTC
TRBJ1-2 | TRBV5-6 | TRBD1 | . | CASSRKGALDYGYTF | TGTGCCAGCAGCCGGAAGGGGGCCCTAGACTATGGCTACACCTTC
TRBJ2-5 | TRBV5-1 | . | . | CASSLKGPQETQYF | TGCGCCAGCAGCTTGAAGGGGCCCCAAGAGACCCAGTACTTC
TRBJ1-2 | TRBV2 | . | . | CASSEEGRFVRGYTF | TGTGCCAGCAGTGAAGAAGGCCGGTTCGTGCGGGGCTACACCTTC
TRBJ2-1 | TRBV27 | TRBD1 | . | CASRIRDRANNEQFF | TGTGCCAGCAGAATCCGGGACAGGGCTAACAATGAGCAGTTCTTC
TRBJ2-3 | TRBV30 | . | . | CAYNPTPGGGPDTQYF | TGTGCCTATAACCCAACCCCAGGGGGGGGCCCAGATACGCAGTATTTT